The sequence of this TCR beta chain was determined in a study of shared clonotypes between healthy human individuals. Study-wide context: Each donor's CD4 naive and CD4 memory cells filled three plates apiece, CD8 naive two, and CD8 memory one.

Trimming removed 0 bases at V and 12 bases at J, with 18 bases between. CDR1 is SNHLY, CDR2 FYNNEI, per germline. CDR3 length: 15 residues. This table comes from immunoSEQ multiplex PCR, and its TCRdb copy is limited to in-frame clones, with some not included. The repertoire holds over 850,000 clones, with approximately 80% as singletons. Note on this clone: What it binds is unknown.

Findings and caveats of the study: Represented genetic and exposure-history diversity was restricted by having few donors. Some naive CD4 clonotypes, roughly 5%, turned up in common across a few donors.

The origin of this receptor is a man aged 18 to 30 in good health. Some clones in this sample may be carry-over from other donors' samples. The source material was memory CD4+ T cells from PBMCs. Subset indicated: CD45RA-negative fraction. The chain links TRBV2 to TRBJ2-4; D is possibly TRBD1 or TRBD2 (6 bases each). In nucleotides, the CDR3 is TGTGCCAGCAGTGAAGCGCACAGGGAGGATTTTCCTCAGTACTTC. Encoded protein: CASSEAHREDFPQYF.